This T cell receptor beta chain was captured in a study of OX40 agonist ivuxolimab in advanced cancers. The wider study: Ivuxolimab, which is an agonistic anti-OX40 (CD134) antibody, was administered to the patients.

Generated by immunoSEQ multiplex PCR, the TCRdb table keeps only in-frame clones and is missing some. The sample includes 45,000 to 60,000 clones, 85% to 90% of them seen just once. The CDR3 length is 11 residues. V gave up 3 bases and J gave up 7 bases, with 7 bases separating them. Germline lookup yields CDR1 SGHKS and CDR2 YYEKEE (reference sequence). Broader study findings: With doses of 0.1 to 3.0 mg/kg, CD4+ and CD8+ blood T cells had undergone clonal expansion by week 6.

On this clone itself: Its specificity is not known.

With autoimmune disease history or systemic immunosuppression, patients were excluded. Blood samples were obtained at baseline, cycle 4 day 1, and cycle 7 day 1. The sequence came from an adult with an advanced solid tumor such as melanoma, head and neck, liver or kidney cancer. This chain joins TRBV5-5 and TRBJ1-1; D gene unclear. Here the sequenced sample was CD4+ or CD8+ T cells sorted from blood, taken in a trial of the OX40 agonist ivuxolimab. The DNA for the CDR3 is TGTGCCAGCAGCTACGGGCTTGAAGCTTTCTTT. Amino acids: CASSYGLEAFF. The whole variable domain, filled in from reference TRBV5-5 and TRBJ1-1, reads DAGVTQSPTHLIKTRGQQVTLRCSPISGHKSVSWYQQVLGQGPQFIFQYYEKEERGRGNFPDRFSARQFPNYSSELNVNALLLGDSALYLCASSYGLEAFFGQGTRLTVV.